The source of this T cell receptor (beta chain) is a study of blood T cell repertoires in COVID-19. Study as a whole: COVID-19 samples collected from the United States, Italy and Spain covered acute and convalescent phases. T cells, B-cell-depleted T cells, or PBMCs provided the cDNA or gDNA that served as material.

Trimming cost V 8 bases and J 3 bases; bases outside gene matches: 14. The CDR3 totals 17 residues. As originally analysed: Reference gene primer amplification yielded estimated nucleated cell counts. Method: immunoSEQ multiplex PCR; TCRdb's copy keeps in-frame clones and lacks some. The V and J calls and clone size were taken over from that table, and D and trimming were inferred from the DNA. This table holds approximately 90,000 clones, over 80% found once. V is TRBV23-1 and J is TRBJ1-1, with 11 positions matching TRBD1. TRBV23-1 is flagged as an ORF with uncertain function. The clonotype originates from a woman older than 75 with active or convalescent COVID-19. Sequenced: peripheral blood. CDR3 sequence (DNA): TGCGCCAGCCCTCACCGGGACAGGGGGGGAGAGTACACTGAAGCTTTCTTT. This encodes CASPHRDRGGEYTEAFF.